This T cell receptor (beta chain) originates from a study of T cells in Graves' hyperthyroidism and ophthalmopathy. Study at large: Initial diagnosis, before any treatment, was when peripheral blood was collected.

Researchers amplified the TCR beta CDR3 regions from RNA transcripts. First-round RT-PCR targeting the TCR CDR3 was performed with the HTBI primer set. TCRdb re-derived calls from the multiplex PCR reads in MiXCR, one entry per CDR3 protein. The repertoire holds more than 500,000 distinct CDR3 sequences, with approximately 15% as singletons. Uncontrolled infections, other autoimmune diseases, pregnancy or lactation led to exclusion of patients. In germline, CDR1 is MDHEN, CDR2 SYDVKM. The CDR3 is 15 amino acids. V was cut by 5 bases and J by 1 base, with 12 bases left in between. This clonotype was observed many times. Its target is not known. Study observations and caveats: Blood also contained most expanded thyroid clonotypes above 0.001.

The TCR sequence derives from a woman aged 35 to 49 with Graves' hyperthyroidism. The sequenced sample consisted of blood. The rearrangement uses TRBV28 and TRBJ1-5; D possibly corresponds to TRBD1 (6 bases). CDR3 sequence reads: CASSLPRGSNQPQHF. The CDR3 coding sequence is TGTGCCAGCAGTCTCCCGAGGGGGAGCAATCAGCCCCAGCATTTT.